What follows describes a single T cell receptor beta chain. The data were taken from a study of blood T cell repertoires in COVID-19. Study at large: PBMCs, B-cell-depleted T cells, or T cells provided the cDNA or gDNA that made up the material.

The protocol was immunoSEQ multiplex PCR, while the TCRdb copy is restricted to in-frame clones and leaves out a portion. The sample shows 110,000 or so clones, roughly 90% of them seen only once. There are 16 residues in the CDR3. Per germline, CDR1 MDHEN and CDR2 SYDVKM. V trimming: 1 base; J trimming: 4 bases; junction bases outside the gene matches: 5. The chain recombines TRBV28 with TRBJ2-2, with TRBD1 identical over 8 bases. The sequence was obtained from a woman in her 70s who had recovered from COVID-19. The sequenced sample consisted of peripheral blood. The CDR3 DNA reads TGTGCCAGCAGTTTATCCGGACAGGGATCCACCGGGGAGCTGTTTTTT. This encodes CASSLSGQGSTGELFF.